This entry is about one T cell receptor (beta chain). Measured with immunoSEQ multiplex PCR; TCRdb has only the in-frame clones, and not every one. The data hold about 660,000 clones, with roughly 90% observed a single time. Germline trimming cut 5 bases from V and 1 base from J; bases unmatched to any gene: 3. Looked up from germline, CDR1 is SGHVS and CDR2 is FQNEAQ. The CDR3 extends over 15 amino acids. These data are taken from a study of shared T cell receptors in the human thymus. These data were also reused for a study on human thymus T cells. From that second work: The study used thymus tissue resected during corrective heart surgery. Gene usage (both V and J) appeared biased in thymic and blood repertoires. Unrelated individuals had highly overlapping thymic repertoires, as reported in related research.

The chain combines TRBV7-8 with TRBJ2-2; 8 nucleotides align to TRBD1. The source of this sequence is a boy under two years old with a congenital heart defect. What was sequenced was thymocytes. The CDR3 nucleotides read TGTGCCAGCAGCATGGACAGGGAGAACACCGGGGAGCTGTTTTTT. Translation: CASSMDRENTGELFF.